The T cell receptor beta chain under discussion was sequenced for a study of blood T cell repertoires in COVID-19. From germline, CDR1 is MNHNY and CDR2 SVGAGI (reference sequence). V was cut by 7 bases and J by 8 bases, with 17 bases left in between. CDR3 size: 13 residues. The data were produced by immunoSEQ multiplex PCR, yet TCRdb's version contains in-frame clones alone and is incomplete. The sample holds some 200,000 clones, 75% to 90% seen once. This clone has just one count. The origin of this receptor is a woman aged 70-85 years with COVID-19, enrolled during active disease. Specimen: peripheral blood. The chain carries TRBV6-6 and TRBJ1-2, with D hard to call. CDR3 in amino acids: CASTAGQSVGYTF. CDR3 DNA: TGTGCCAGCACGGCAGGCCAATCGGTAGGCTACACCTTC.